The 15 T cell receptor beta chains listed next were all sequenced from one sample in a study of T-cell reconstitution after alpha-beta-depleted transplantation in children. Unique molecular identifiers were used in preparing the TCRbeta library. TCRdb re-analysed the PCR reads in MiXCR, keeping a single row per CDR3 protein. The table includes about 400,000 distinct CDR3 sequences, about 20% detected once. This specimen consisted of PBMCs from the stem cell graft donor, obtained from the stem cell graft. Source of these receptors: a human donor who donated a stem cell graft to a child with acute myeloid leukemia.

The chain recombines TRBV25-1 with TRBJ2-5, with TRBD1 matching 7 bases. The length of the CDR3 is 13 residues. Germline V CDR1 and CDR2: MGHDK, SYGVNS. J lost 4 bases, V lost 3 bases, and 2 bases had no gene match. The CDR3, as DNA: TGTGCCAGCAGTGAGCACAGGGGAGAGACCCAGTACTTC. Amino acids: CASSEHRGETQYF.

The chain combines TRBV15 with TRBJ1-1; D not certain. The V end was cut by 0 bases, the J end by 1 base, with 18 bases between. CDR1 LNHNV and CDR2 YYDKDF come from the germline V gene (reference sequence). This CDR3 is built from 18 residues. Written as DNA, the CDR3 is TGTGCCACCAGCAGAGATCTCGCAATGGGAAATGAGAACACTGAAGCTTTCTTT. Translating it yields CATSRDLAMGNENTEAFF.

This clonotype was seen a few times. The genes are TRBV12-3 or TRBV12-4 and TRBJ2-7, with 7 bases lining up with TRBD1. The CDR3 covers 15 residues. Trimming at V came to 6 bases and at J to 1 base, leaving 9 bases not matched to a gene. Here the CDR3 DNA reads TGTGCCAGCAGCGCCCCCGGACAGGCATCCTACGAGCAGTACTTC. This sequence encodes CASSAPGQASYEQYF.

This clonotype was counted at least ten times. V usage is TRBV28 and J usage is TRBJ2-3; 8 bases are a match to TRBD1. Losses at the gene ends were 4 bases for V and 0 bases for J; bases not matched to a gene: 9. The CDR3 covers 17 residues. The germline V gene has CDR1 MDHEN and CDR2 SYDVKM. The CDR3 DNA reads TGTGCCAGCAGTTCCCTTGGGACAGGAGCTAGCACAGATACGCAGTATTTT. This sequence encodes CASSSLGTGASTDTQYF.

The chain carries TRBV3-1 and TRBJ2-2, with 13 bases lining up with TRBD2. Losses at the gene ends were 1 base for V and 1 base for J; bases not matched to a gene: 3. CDR1 and CDR2 from the germline V gene are LGHDT and YNNKEL (reference sequence). The CDR3 consists of 18 residues. Here the CDR3 reads CASSQGTSGSWNTGELFF. CDR3 coding DNA: TGTGCCAGCAGCCAAGGGACTAGCGGGAGTTGGAACACCGGGGAGCTGTTTTTT.

This clonotype was seen many times. The V gene is TRBV4-1, the J gene TRBJ2-3; D is uncertain. From germline, CDR1 is MGHRA and CDR2 YSYEKL. Trimming pared 2 bases from V and 5 bases from J, leaving 5 bases between. The length of the CDR3 is 12 residues. CDR3 sequence: CASSQLRDTQYF. CDR3 in DNA: TGCGCCAGCAGCCAATTGAGAGATACGCAGTATTTT.

V gene TRBV25-1 combines with J gene TRBJ2-7; D is perhaps TRBD2 (7 bases). Germline V CDR1 and CDR2: MGHDK, SYGVNS. V was clipped by 6 bases and J by 3 bases, with 18 bases between them. CDR3 length equals 15 residues. The CDR3 sequence: CASSEREGGFYEQYF. In nucleotides, the CDR3 is TGTGCCAGCAGCGAGCGAGAGGGGGGGTTCTACGAGCAGTACTTC.

This clonotype has more than one count but fewer than ten. The CDR3 sequence: CATSRDPGGANYGYTF. DNA for the CDR3: TGTGCCACCAGCAGAGATCCAGGGGGAGCTAACTATGGCTACACCTTC. The gene calls are TRBV15 and TRBJ1-2; TRBD1 matches 7 bases. Germline CDR1 reads LNHNV; CDR2 reads YYDKDF (reference sequence). This CDR3 comprises 16 residues. The V and J ends lost 0 bases and 0 bases, in that order; junction bases with no gene match: 4.

This clonotype was recorded many times. This chain links TRBV20-1 with TRBJ2-5; the match to TRBD2 covers 8 bases. CDR3 length: 14 residues. After removal of 2 bases from V and 2 bases from J, the junction contained 4 bases not matched to a gene. Germline V gives CDR1 DFQATT, CDR2 SNEGSKA (reference sequence). This chain's CDR3 is CSARTIAGQETQYF. The CDR3 DNA is TGCAGTGCTAGAACTATAGCGGGACAAGAGACCCAGTACTTC.

This clonotype has only a few counts. The rearrangement links TRBV24-1 to TRBJ2-1, with a weak D call TRBD2 (6 bases). CDR3 size: 14 residues. Germline assignment: CDR1 KGHDR and CDR2 SFDVKD. Trimming left V 3 bases short and J 7 bases short, with 12 bases between. The CDR3 sequence is CATSDHVAVNEQFF. CDR3 in DNA: TGTGCCACCAGTGATCACGTAGCGGTAAATGAGCAGTTCTTC.

The rearrangement joins TRBV11-3 to TRBJ2-2; no definite D call. Germline V CDR1 and CDR2: SGHNT, YENEEA. The V end lost 0 bases, the J end lost 8 bases, and 7 bases lay between the germline ends. The CDR3 consists of 13 residues. This chain's CDR3 is CASSLDRSGELFF. The CDR3 coding sequence is TGTGCCAGCAGCTTAGATCGATCGGGGGAGCTGTTTTTT.

This chain connects TRBV12-3 or TRBV12-4 to TRBJ2-1; D perhaps matches TRBD2 (6 bases). This CDR3 region has 17 residues. V lost 6 bases and J lost 4, with 22 bases in between. The CDR3 DNA reads TGTGCCAGCAGCCGGCTGTGGGAGAAGCGGGTTTACAATGAGCAGTTCTTC. As protein: CASSRLWEKRVYNEQFF.

In DNA, the CDR3 is TGTGCCACCAGCAGAGAAATGGATGAGCAGTTCTTC. Translated, it gives CATSREMDEQFF. V and J are TRBV15 and TRBJ2-1; D is ambiguous. Germline lookup yields CDR1 LNHNV and CDR2 YYDKDF (reference sequence). With 0 bases removed from V and 8 bases from J, the gap between germline ends came to 5 bases. The CDR3 runs to 12 residues. Supplemented by reference TRBV15 and TRBJ2-1, the full variable domain reads DAMVIQNPRYQVTQFGKPVTLSCSQTLNHNVMYWYQQKSSQAPKLLFHYYDKDFNNEADTPDNFQSRRPNTSFCFLDIRSPGLGDTAMYLCATSREMDEQFFGPGTRLTVL.

This clonotype came up many times. This chain uses TRBV20-1 with TRBJ2-1; 9 bases match TRBD2. The CDR3 has 13 residues. Unmatched junction bases numbered 5, after V lost 8 bases and J lost 3 bases. Germline assignment: CDR1 DFQATT and CDR2 SNEGSKA (reference sequence). CDR3 in DNA: TGCAGTCAAAAGACTAGCGGCTACAATGAGCAGTTCTTC. Amino acids: CSQKTSGYNEQFF.

This chain links TRBV28 with TRBJ2-7; D uncertain. Germline assignment: CDR1 MDHEN and CDR2 SYDVKM. CDR3 length: 16 residues. With 3 bases removed from V and 1 base from J, the gap between germline ends came to 16 bases. This chain's CDR3 is CASSFHLGFLSYEQYF. Written as DNA, the CDR3 is TGTGCCAGCAGTTTCCACTTAGGTTTTTTGTCCTACGAGCAGTACTTC.